A single sample is the source of the 20 T cell receptor beta chains below, sequenced in a study of cytomegalovirus exposure and HLA in healthy donors. It was with 60 Vbeta and 13 Jbeta primers that the PCR ran. The protocol was immunoSEQ multiplex PCR, while the TCRdb copy is restricted to in-frame clones and leaves out a portion. The sample has some 150,000 clones; 80% are singletons. Specimen: PBMCs. These receptors originate from a woman between 50 and 59 years old in good health and CMV-seronegative.

The chain couples TRBV5-1 to TRBJ1-1, with a possible D match to TRBD1 (6 bases). The V end lost 5 bases, the J end lost 4 bases, and 15 bases lay between the germline ends. The CDR3 is 14 amino acids. Germline CDR1 SGHRS, CDR2 YFSETQ. CDR3 nucleotides: TGCGCCAGCAGACATCGGCAGGGGAGCACTGAAGCTTTCTTT. The encoded protein is CASRHRQGSTEAFF.

The chain is built from TRBV6-4 and TRBJ1-3; 8 positions match TRBD1. Trimming took 1 base from V and 0 from J; bases not matched to a gene: 5. CDR1 MRHNA and CDR2 SNTAGT come from the germline V gene. The CDR3 totals 17 residues. The CDR3 sequence is CASSDWDRSNSGNTIYF. In nucleotides, the CDR3 is TGTGCCAGCAGTGACTGGGACAGGAGCAACTCTGGAAACACCATATATTTT.

The chain uses TRBV27 and TRBJ2-7; 10 nucleotides agree with TRBD2. This CDR3 spans 19 amino acids. Trimming at V came to 2 bases and at J to 7 bases, leaving 20 bases not matched to a gene. The germline CDR1 and CDR2 sequences are MNHEY and SMNVEV (reference sequence). As DNA, the CDR3 is TGTGCCAGCAGTTTAAAATCCCGGGCTAGCGGGAGTAGAATGGGAGAGCAGTACTTC. Amino acid sequence: CASSLKSRASGSRMGEQYF.

This chain links TRBV11-2 with TRBJ2-1; 8 nucleotides agree with TRBD2. This CDR3 contains 16 residues. The ends lost 5 bases at V and 2 bases at J; junction bases unmatched: 8. Looked up from germline, CDR1 is SGHAT and CDR2 is FQNNGV. DNA for the CDR3: TGTGCCAGCAGCCGAAGAGCGGGGGATACCTACAATGAGCAGTTCTTC. This encodes CASSRRAGDTYNEQFF.

Only a few counts were recorded for this clone. The gene calls are TRBV29-1 and TRBJ1-2; perhaps TRBD1 as D (5 bases). The CDR3 covers 11 residues. With 1 base removed from V and 7 bases from J, the gap between germline ends came to 7 bases. CDR1 and CDR2 from the germline V gene are SQVTM and ANQGSEA. The CDR3 sequence is CSVEGGGGYTF. CDR3 bases: TGCAGCGTTGAAGGCGGGGGTGGCTACACCTTC. Full variable domain (outside the CDR3, taken from reference TRBV29-1 and TRBJ1-2): SAVISQKPSRDICQRGTSLTIQCQVDSQVTMMFWYRQQPGQSLTLIATANQGSEATYESGFVIDKFPISRPNLTFSTLTVSNMSPEDSSIYLCSVEGGGGYTFGSGTRLTVV.

The chain has TRBV27 and TRBJ2-3; TRBD2 matches 11 bases. CDR1 is MNHEY and CDR2 is SMNVEV in the germline V gene (reference sequence). The CDR3 contains 21 residues. The trim removed 7 bases at V and 1 base at J, leaving 22 bases unmatched. The CDR3: CASTLRVSTGTSGRRTDTQYF. As DNA, the CDR3 is TGTGCCAGCACGCTGAGGGTTAGCACAGGAACTAGCGGGAGACGCACAGATACGCAGTATTTT.

The chain carries TRBV16 and TRBJ1-4, with a tentative D call TRBD1 (6 bases). CDR1 KGHSY and CDR2 FQNENV come from the germline V gene. The ends were cut back, 4 bases at V and 4 bases at J, with 19 bases in the middle. This CDR3 has 17 amino acids. CDR3 in amino acids: CASSRPGDPRSNEKLFF. For the CDR3, the DNA is TGTGCCAGCAGCCGACCAGGGGATCCTAGGAGTAATGAAAAACTGTTTTTT.

This chain links TRBV5-1 with TRBJ2-1; no clear D gene. Germline-derived CDR1 and CDR2 are SGHRS and YFSETQ. V was clipped by 0 bases and J by 1 base, with 14 bases between them. CDR3 length: 17 amino acids. The CDR3 sequence: CASSLVGRRQSYNEQFF. The CDR3 DNA is TGCGCCAGCAGCTTGGTAGGTCGGCGGCAGTCCTACAATGAGCAGTTCTTC.

This clone has just one count. CDR3 coding DNA: TGTGCCAGCAGCACGATCCAAAACCAGGGGCGAGGCTACACCTTC. As protein: CASSTIQNQGRGYTF. This chain connects TRBV7-2 to TRBJ1-2, with D perhaps matching TRBD1 (6 bases). The CDR3 spans 15 residues. The V and J ends lost 5 bases and 8 bases respectively, with 21 bases between them. The germline CDR1 and CDR2 sequences are SGHTA and FQGNSA. Full variable domain (outside the CDR3, taken from reference TRBV7-2 and TRBJ1-2): GAGVSQSPSNKVTEKGKDVELRCDPISGHTALYWYRQSLGQGLEFLIYFQGNSAPDKSGLPSDRFSAERTGGSVSTLTIQRTQQEDSAVYLCASSTIQNQGRGYTFGSGTRLTVV.

The V gene is TRBV7-6, the J gene TRBJ2-7; the D gene is possibly TRBD1 (5 bases). The germline V and J ends were trimmed by 5 bases and 3 bases, with 17 bases remaining between them. Germline CDR1 SGHVS, CDR2 FNYEAQ. The CDR3 covers 15 residues. The CDR3, as DNA: TGTGCCAGCAGCCCCGCGGCAGGGTTGGACTACGAGCAGTACTTC. It specifies CASSPAAGLDYEQYF.

The V and J genes are TRBV11-3 and TRBJ2-5, with D tentatively TRBD2 (5 bases). CDR1 SGHNT and CDR2 YENEEA come from the germline V gene. Trimming shortened V by 3 bases and J by 4 bases, and 15 bases separated the two germline ends. CDR3 length: 15 amino acids. CDR3 in amino acids: CASSLTGNLGETQYF. The DNA of the CDR3 is TGTGCCAGCAGCTTGACCGGGAACTTGGGAGAGACCCAGTACTTC.

The J gene is TRBJ2-3, the V gene TRBV7-2, with 8 bases that match TRBD2. J lost 4 bases, V lost 4 bases, and 4 bases had no gene match. This CDR3 has 14 amino acids. Germline V gene sequence: CDR1 SGHTA, CDR2 FQGNSA. In nucleotides, the CDR3 is TGTGCCAGCAGCTCCGGGGGGGGGTCAGATACGCAGTATTTT. Encoded protein: CASSSGGGSDTQYF.

The chain carries TRBV10-2 and TRBJ2-7; 11 positions agree with TRBD2. Germline CDR1 WSHSY, CDR2 SAAADI. There are 15 residues in the CDR3. The V and J ends lost 6 bases and 5 bases, in that order; junction bases with no gene match: 9. In DNA form, the CDR3 reads TGCGCCAGCAGGATGACTAGCGGGGTTGAAGACGAGCAGTACTTC. It specifies CASRMTSGVEDEQYF.

This chain links TRBV7-8 with TRBJ2-7; 8 bases agree with TRBD2. The CDR3 length is 14 residues. After removal of 5 bases from V and 5 bases from J, the junction contained 8 bases not matched to a gene. Germline loops: CDR1 SGHVS, CDR2 FQNEAQ. CDR3 in amino acids: CASSVSGSFDEQYF. The CDR3 region has the DNA TGTGCCAGCAGCGTCAGCGGGAGCTTCGACGAGCAGTACTTC.

This clone was detected only a few times. The V and J genes are TRBV9 and TRBJ1-4, with 10 bases fitting TRBD1. The CDR3 is 14 amino acids. CDR1 SGDLS and CDR2 YYNGEE come from the germline V gene. With V trimmed by 5 bases and J by 7 bases, 5 bases remained unmatched. This chain's CDR3 is CASSRTGGGEKLFF. For the CDR3, the DNA is TGTGCCAGCAGTCGGACAGGGGGAGGTGAAAAACTGTTTTTT.

This chain joins TRBV6-6 and TRBJ2-2; 12 bases line up with TRBD1. Germline loops: CDR1 MNHNY, CDR2 SVGAGI (reference sequence). Germline trimming cut 6 bases from V and 0 bases from J; bases unmatched to any gene: 2. The CDR3 has 16 amino acids. DNA of the CDR3: TGTGCCAGCAGCCGGGACAGGGGGCCGAACACCGGGGAGCTGTTTTTT. It translates to CASSRDRGPNTGELFF.

The chain has TRBV18 and TRBJ2-1, with a tentative D call TRBD2 (7 bases). V lost 0 bases to trimming and J lost 3 bases, with 12 bases between them. From germline, CDR1 is KGHSH and CDR2 LQKENI. The CDR3 covers 16 residues. Here the CDR3 reads CASSPPGGGNYNEQFF. Written as DNA, the CDR3 is TGTGCCAGCTCACCACCGGGAGGGGGGAACTACAATGAGCAGTTCTTC.

This clone was detected only a few times. The chain links TRBV23-1 to TRBJ2-7; 9 positions agree with TRBD1. TRBV23-1 is reported as an ORF; its role is uncertain. The V segment lost 4 bases and the J segment 3 bases; nucleotides outside the gene matches: 7. The CDR3 covers 15 residues. CDR3 sequence reads: CASSRLPTGGYEQYF. As DNA, the CDR3 is TGCGCCAGCAGTCGGCTGCCGACAGGGGGCTACGAGCAGTACTTC.

The rearrangement uses TRBV2 and TRBJ1-6; a weak D match, TRBD1 (5 bases). This CDR3 comprises 15 residues. The germline CDR1 and CDR2 sequences are SNHLY and FYNNEI. With 6 bases removed from V and 7 bases from J, the gap between germline ends came to 16 bases. The CDR3 reads CASRGQGVGNSPLHF. The CDR3 DNA reads as TGTGCCAGCAGGGGCCAGGGCGTCGGGAATTCACCCCTCCACTTT.

This sequence joins TRBV5-1 and TRBJ2-3; D is possibly TRBD2 (5 bases). Germline CDR1 is SGHRS and CDR2 is YFSETQ. The CDR3 is made up of 15 amino acids. Trimming removed 4 bases at V and 1 base at J, with 13 bases between. For the CDR3, the DNA is TGCGCCAGCAGCGCCGGGGTTGTCGGCACAGATACGCAGTATTTT. Protein: CASSAGVVGTDTQYF.